These 29 T cell receptor beta chains share one sample of origin, sequenced in a study of control samples from healthy donors and cancer patients. Assay used: immunoSEQ multiplex PCR; TCRdb lists only in-frame clones, some missing. Among around 180,000 clones, 85% to 95% were seen once, and the ten largest hold more than 1.1%. Material for sequencing was blood. The receptors stem from a woman in her late teens or twenties in good health.

In this sample, this clone turned up once. The chain is built from TRBV6-5 and TRBJ1-3; D not certain. Germline V gene lookup returns CDR1 MNHEY and CDR2 SVGAGI. This CDR3 has 13 amino acids. Trimming left V 6 bases short and J 4 bases short, with 10 bases between. The CDR3 nucleotides are TGTGCCAGCAGGAATCTCTCGGGAAACACCATATATTTT. Its protein product is CASRNLSGNTIYF.

This clone has a handful of counts. This chain joins TRBV6-5 and TRBJ1-2; D not resolved. From germline, CDR1 is MNHEY and CDR2 SVGAGI. This CDR3 has 14 amino acids. V gave up 5 bases and J gave up 7 bases, with 17 bases separating them. This chain's CDR3 is CASSPTGPRVGYTF. In DNA form, the CDR3 reads TGTGCCAGCAGTCCGACTGGACCCAGAGTTGGCTACACCTTC.

The J gene is TRBJ2-1, the V gene TRBV9, with 9 bases that match TRBD1. The V and J ends lost 3 bases and 7 bases, in that order; junction bases with no gene match: 8. Germline CDR1 reads SGDLS; CDR2 reads YYNGEE. The CDR3 contains 15 residues. The CDR3 region is CASSARTGAGNEQFF. The DNA for the CDR3 is TGTGCCAGCAGCGCCAGGACAGGGGCCGGTAATGAGCAGTTCTTC.

This chain links TRBV18 with TRBJ2-7; 7 nucleotides align to TRBD2. V was clipped by 3 bases and J by 6 bases; unmatched bases: 5. CDR3 length: 13 residues. Germline V gene sequence: CDR1 KGHSH, CDR2 LQKENI. Written as DNA, the CDR3 is TGTGCCAGCTCACCGGGGAGGGATGCCGAGCAGTACTTC. As protein: CASSPGRDAEQYF.

This clone appeared a single time. V and J are TRBV7-9 and TRBJ1-1; D gene uncertain. Trimming cost V 2 bases and J 0 bases, with 16 bases left between them. CDR3 length: 17 amino acids. Germline V gives CDR1 SEHNR, CDR2 FQNEAQ (reference sequence). The CDR3 region has the DNA TGTGCCAGCAGCTTAACTGGAGGTGGGCTGATGAACACTGAAGCTTTCTTT. Translated: CASSLTGGGLMNTEAFF.

This chain links TRBV15 with TRBJ2-7; 10 bases match TRBD2. V gave up 0 bases and J gave up 4 bases; unmatched junction bases: 6. This CDR3 has 16 residues. The germline CDR1 and CDR2 sequences are LNHNV and YYDKDF (reference sequence). This CDR3 reads CATSRELTSGLYEQYF. In nucleotides, the CDR3 is TGTGCCACCAGCAGAGAGTTGACTAGCGGGCTTTACGAGCAGTACTTC.

This clone was found once. The chain has TRBV5-4 and TRBJ1-1; the D is unclear. This CDR3 has 13 amino acids. Trimming took 1 base from V and 1 from J, leaving 5 bases between them. Germline CDR1 SGHNT, CDR2 YYREEE (reference sequence). Here the CDR3 DNA reads TGTGCCAGCAGCTTGACAGCGAACACTGAAGCTTTCTTT. Its protein is CASSLTANTEAFF.

V gene TRBV5-1 combines with J gene TRBJ1-6; D unresolved. There are 15 residues in the CDR3. V was trimmed by 0 bases and J by 5 bases, leaving 9 bases between them. The germline CDR1 and CDR2 sequences are SGHRS and YFSETQ. The CDR3 bases are TGCGCCAGCAGCTTGGTTCCGGGAGATAATTCACCCCTCCACTTT. Encoded protein: CASSLVPGDNSPLHF.

This rearrangement joins TRBV19 to TRBJ2-7; no firm D call. Trimming pared 7 bases from V and 2 bases from J, leaving 9 bases between. CDR1 and CDR2 from the germline V gene are LNHDA and SQIVND (reference sequence). CDR3 length: 12 amino acids. As DNA, the CDR3 is TGTGCCAGTAACAGATTTCCCTACGAGCAGTACTTC. Its protein product is CASNRFPYEQYF. The entire variable domain, with the rest obtained from reference TRBV19 and TRBJ2-7, is as follows: DGGITQSPKYLFRKEGQNVTLSCEQNLNHDAMYWYRQDPGQGLRLIYYSQIVNDFQKGDIAEGYSVSREKKESFPLTVTSAQKNPTAFYLCASNRFPYEQYFGPGTRLTVT.

The CDR3 DNA follows: TGTGCCAGCAGCGTGAATAGGGGTGAGCAGTTCTTC. This codes for CASSVNRGEQFF. This chain links TRBV7-9 with TRBJ2-1, with D tentatively TRBD1 (5 bases). The CDR3 covers 12 residues. The V and J ends lost 5 bases and 9 bases respectively, with 11 bases between them. Looked up from germline, CDR1 is SEHNR and CDR2 is FQNEAQ (reference sequence).

In DNA, the CDR3 is TGTGCCAGCAGTTACCGGCGGACCTCCTCGAACACTGAAGCTTTCTTT. Residues: CASSYRRTSSNTEAFF. The chain couples TRBV6-5 to TRBJ1-1; D gene ambiguous. Germline CDR1 MNHEY, CDR2 SVGAGI. Between the trimmed V and J ends, which lost 2 bases and 1 base, there was a span of 14 bases. This CDR3 is built from 16 residues.

The CDR3 loop reads CASSVGTGTNNEQFF. CDR3 nucleotides: TGTGCCAGCAGCGTAGGTACAGGGACCAACAATGAGCAGTTCTTC. The V gene is TRBV9, the J gene TRBJ2-1; D is possibly TRBD1 (6 bases). Germline-derived CDR1 and CDR2 are SGDLS and YYNGEE. V lost 0 bases and J lost 5, with 12 bases in between. There are 15 residues in the CDR3.

This clone occurred once. The chain combines TRBV24-1 with TRBJ1-5; D call uncertain. The germline V and J ends were trimmed by 3 bases and 3 bases, with 2 bases remaining between them. Germline CDR1 KGHDR, CDR2 SFDVKD. The CDR3 runs to 12 residues. The CDR3 nucleotides read TGTGCCACCAGTGATCCCAATCAGCCCCAGCATTTT. This translates into CATSDPNQPQHF.

The chain recombines TRBV6-5 with TRBJ1-2, with 7 bases fitting TRBD1. Germline V gene sequence: CDR1 MNHEY, CDR2 SVGAGI. There are 14 residues in the CDR3. Trimming removed 7 bases from V and 4 bases from J; junction bases left unmatched: 9. CDR3 DNA sequence: TGTGCCAGCACTCGACAGGGTTATTTCTATGGCTACACCTTC. Translated: CASTRQGYFYGYTF.

The J gene is TRBJ2-7, the V gene TRBV4-1; D is perhaps TRBD1 or TRBD2 (5 bases each). Germline CDR1 and CDR2: MGHRA and YSYEKL. This CDR3 spans 18 amino acids. V lost 0 bases to trimming and J lost 4 bases, with 22 bases between them. CDR3 region: CASSQDPLGKGKRYEQYF. The CDR3 DNA follows: TGCGCCAGCAGCCAAGATCCCCTCGGGAAGGGGAAACGGTACGAGCAGTACTTC.

V gene TRBV7-2 combines with J gene TRBJ2-7, with unresolved D. This CDR3 has 14 amino acids. V lost 2 bases and J lost 2, with 10 bases in between. The germline V gene encodes CDR1 SGHTA and CDR2 FQGNSA. CDR3 bases: TGTGCCAGCAGCTTAAACTTACCCGCCTACGAGCAGTACTTC. Its protein is CASSLNLPAYEQYF.

The chain combines TRBV18 with TRBJ1-1; TRBD1 might be the D (6 bases). V lost 3 bases and J lost 6, with 17 bases in between. CDR3 length equals 15 residues. Germline V gives CDR1 KGHSH, CDR2 LQKENI. CDR3 protein: CASSPDLQGNAEAFF. In nucleotides, the CDR3 is TGTGCCAGCTCACCGGATCTACAGGGTAACGCTGAAGCTTTCTTT.

The V and J genes are TRBV2 and TRBJ1-5; D possibly corresponds to TRBD1 (6 bases). Per germline, CDR1 SNHLY and CDR2 FYNNEI. The V and J ends lost 6 bases and 4 bases respectively, with 13 bases between them. CDR3 length: 14 amino acids. CDR3 amino acids: CASSTGTLNQPQHF. The CDR3, as DNA: TGTGCCAGCAGCACCGGGACACTAAATCAGCCCCAGCATTTT.

The chain has TRBV18 and TRBJ2-3; D uncertain. V lost 8 bases, J lost 0 bases, and 15 bases lay in between. The CDR3 contains 15 residues. Germline CDR1 is KGHSH and CDR2 is LQKENI. In DNA, the CDR3 is TGTGCCAGCCTCCGGACGCTGACTAGCACAGATACGCAGTATTTT. Translated, it gives CASLRTLTSTDTQYF.

V gene TRBV10-3 combines with J gene TRBJ2-1; 9 positions match TRBD1. With V trimmed by 2 bases and J by 1 base, 3 bases remained unmatched. The germline CDR1 and CDR2 sequences are ENHRY and SYGVKD. This CDR3 comprises 16 residues. The CDR3 sequence is CAISETTGGSYNEQFF. CDR3 bases: TGTGCCATCAGTGAGACGACAGGGGGATCCTACAATGAGCAGTTCTTC.

This clone has a single count. As DNA, the CDR3 is TGTGCCAGCAGTTTATGGAAGATGAACAATCAGCCCCAGCATTTT. Translation: CASSLWKMNNQPQHF. V and J are TRBV28 and TRBJ1-5, with unresolved D. Germline V gene data show CDR1 as MDHEN and CDR2 as SYDVKM. CDR3 length: 15 amino acids. V gave up 0 bases and J gave up 3 bases, with 9 bases separating them.

The chain employs TRBV11-2 and TRBJ2-7; TRBD1 agrees at 11 bases. Losses at the gene ends were 5 bases for V and 2 bases for J; bases not matched to a gene: 5. Per the germline V gene, CDR1 is SGHAT and CDR2 is FQNNGV. This CDR3 is built from 15 residues. Written as DNA, the CDR3 is TGTGCCAGCAGCCAGGGACAGGGGGTCACCTACGAGCAGTACTTC. Encoded protein: CASSQGQGVTYEQYF.

The chain has TRBV24-1 and TRBJ1-5, with D possibly matching TRBD1 (6 bases). CDR1 and CDR2 (germline): KGHDR, SFDVKD. This CDR3 comprises 14 residues. V was shortened by 12 bases and J by 3 bases, with 17 bases between the two germline ends. The CDR3: CAASGANLNQPQHF. CDR3 sequence (DNA): TGTGCCGCCTCAGGGGCCAATCTCAATCAGCCCCAGCATTTT.

The rearrangement links TRBV5-6 to TRBJ2-1, with D uncertain. The germline gives CDR1 SGHDT, CDR2 YYEEEE. The CDR3 is made up of 12 amino acids. V lost 4 bases to trimming and J lost 6 bases, with 8 bases between them. For the CDR3, the DNA is TGTGCCAGCAGCCCCCTTTTCAATGAGCAGTTCTTC. Encoded protein: CASSPLFNEQFF.

The chain employs TRBV2 and TRBJ2-1; D gene uncertain. CDR1 is SNHLY and CDR2 is FYNNEI in the germline V gene. V dropped 7 bases and J dropped 7 bases, with 20 bases sitting between them. This CDR3 comprises 15 residues. The CDR3 DNA reads as TGTGCCAGCACCTCGAAGCTCTTCAGTCGAAATGAGCAGTTCTTC. Protein: CASTSKLFSRNEQFF.

This clone was counted only a few times. The genes are TRBV25-1 and TRBJ1-5; D remains unclear. Germline values: CDR1 MGHDK, CDR2 SYGVNS. Trimming removed 2 bases at V and 0 bases at J, with 2 bases between. The CDR3 covers 13 residues. CDR3 region: CASSERSNQPQHF. The CDR3 bases are TGTGCCAGCAGTGAACGTAGCAATCAGCCCCAGCATTTT. The entire variable domain, with the rest obtained from reference TRBV25-1 and TRBJ1-5, is as follows: EADIYQTPRYLVIGTGKKITLECSQTMGHDKMYWYQQDPGMELHLIHYSYGVNSTEKGDLSSESTVSRIRTEHFPLTLESARPSHTSQYLCASSERSNQPQHFGDGTRLSIL.

This chain uses TRBV15 with TRBJ2-7; the match to TRBD1 covers 9 bases. V was clipped by 5 bases and J by 5 bases; unmatched bases: 7. Germline loops: CDR1 LNHNV, CDR2 YYDKDF (reference sequence). This CDR3 region has 14 residues. CDR3 loop: CATSLGQGDHEQYF. The CDR3 bases are TGTGCCACCAGCTTGGGACAGGGAGACCACGAGCAGTACTTC.

This clone was observed a single time. The chain joins TRBV7-9 to TRBJ1-5, with TRBD1 as a possible D gene (6 bases). The CDR3 covers 17 residues. CDR1 and CDR2 from the germline V gene are SEHNR and FQNEAQ (reference sequence). Trimming shortened V by 2 bases and J by 0 bases, and 14 bases separated the two germline ends. For the CDR3, the DNA is TGTGCCAGCAGCTTACAGGGAGGGGGGGTTAGCAATCAGCCCCAGCATTTT. This gives the protein CASSLQGGGVSNQPQHF.

This clone has a handful of counts. V and J are TRBV3-1 (or the pseudogene TRBV3-2) and TRBJ1-1; D remains unclear. The germline V gene has CDR1 LGHDT and CDR2 YNNKEL (reference sequence). Between the trimmed V and J ends, which lost 6 bases and 1 base, there was a span of 9 bases. The CDR3 consists of 13 residues. This CDR3 is CASRTRGNTEAFF. The DNA for the CDR3 is TGTGCCAGCAGAACACGAGGGAACACTGAAGCTTTCTTT.